This entry is about one T cell receptor (beta chain). Its antigen is unknown. The source of the sample is a study of cytomegalovirus exposure and HLA in healthy donors. General observations from the study: Later analysis identified about 17,000 TCR beta sequences associated with HLA alleles, using a false discovery rate threshold of 0.05.

The trim removed 8 bases at V and 2 bases at J, leaving 4 bases unmatched. The CDR3 extends over 13 amino acids. CDR1 and CDR2 (germline): LGHNA, YNFKEQ. The PCR was carried out with 60 Vbeta primers and 13 Jbeta primers. Clones were sequenced by immunoSEQ multiplex PCR, and TCRdb holds only the in-frame ones, with some missing. The repertoire consists of some 200,000 clones, with 81% occurring once and the leading ten covering approximately 3.8%. The sequenced sample consisted of PBMCs. The sequence came from a man aged 50 or older in good health and CMV-seronegative. The chain employs TRBV4-2 and TRBJ2-3, with TRBD1 matching 7 bases. DNA of the CDR3: TGTGCCAGCTCCCAGGGGGACACAGATACGCAGTATTTT. Its protein product is CASSQGDTDTQYF.